The clone carrying this T cell receptor beta chain was recorded a few times. Its antigen is currently unknown. This CDR3 has 12 amino acids. Germline CDR1 and CDR2: SGHAT and FQNNGV. Between the trimmed V and J ends, which lost 0 bases and 13 bases, there was a span of 13 bases. As every portion of the isolated RNA was reverse transcribed, the sequencing read expressed TCRB transcripts. The protocol was immunoSEQ multiplex PCR, while the TCRdb copy is restricted to in-frame clones and leaves out a portion. This table has about 240,000 clones, approximately 15% appearing once. The data were obtained in a study of beta chain features in type 1 diabetes. On the study more broadly: The examined sorted cells totaled roughly 110,000,000 across samples. Whole-study results and caveats: Individuals with type 1 diabetes displayed fewer insertions and more deletions at VDJ junctions. Patients with Type 1 diabetes showed moderately but significantly shorter TCRB CDR3s in all four CD4+ subsets. Any HLA effect on TCRB rearrangement was left unresolved by small sub-analyses.

The chain links TRBV11-2 to TRBJ2-7; D is perhaps TRBD1 (6 bases). The sequence derives from a man aged 25 to 40 with type 1 diabetes. The sequenced material came from naive CD4+ T cells from blood. The CDR3 nucleotides read TGTGCCAGCAGCTTAGATCTCGGCAGGGGATACTTC. Its protein product is CASSLDLGRGYF.